This record concerns one T cell receptor beta chain sequence. This clone has only one observation. Its binding antigen is unknown. Per-base qualities were not stored, and no clone one base away is much larger. These data come from a study of T cells in placental villitis. Regarding the study in general: The study compared placental TCR-beta repertoires across villitis of unknown etiology, gestational-age-matched unaffected controls, and infectious villitis to test an allograft-versus-infection hypothesis. Study-level results and caveats: Sequencing bulk tissue could not tell helper, regulatory or cytotoxic T cells apart, could not separate maternal from fetal T cells, and left out gamma-delta receptors. Small amounts of decidua were contained in the paraffin blocks, so some of the captured T cells, especially in controls, may have been decidual rather than villous infiltrates. CMV-specific clone frequencies were lower in villitis of unknown etiology than in infectious CMV cases (roughly 0.00093 vs 0.011), and villitis of unknown etiology did not differ from controls on this measure.

Five infectious villitis placentae were included, four with confirmed cytomegalovirus and one with Toxoplasma gondii, and were not matched to other groups. The mothers in the infectious villitis group were younger, carried smaller fetuses, and either delivered preterm or experienced intrauterine demise in two cases. After delivery, the placentae were collected and evaluated both grossly and histologically, and only then was archival tissue selected. Five 10-micron scrolls were cut from each FFPE block, and DNA was isolated using the AllPrep DNA/RNA FFPE Tissue kit. DNA concentration and purity were evaluated by NanoDrop, whereas RNA quality was assessed on a Bioanalyzer. The immunoSEQ v4 bias-controlled multiplex PCR assay, performed blinded to group allocation, was used to amplify TCR-beta CDR3 regions from genomic DNA. To estimate nucleated cell and T cell quantities per sample, reference gene primers were included together with the TCR-beta primers. Sequencing of the libraries was performed on an Illumina MiSeq with a 100-cycle paired-end protocol. For the original study's pipeline: In the immunoSEQ Analyzer software, diversity and richness were calculated, with richness measured by iChao1 and clonality based on Pielou evenness and Shannon diversity on a 0-1 scale where a higher value means less diversity. Using confidence 3 and substitution 2, CDR3 amino acid sequences together with their V/J genes were queried against VDJdb for CMV, EBV and influenza A specificities. The Morisita-Horn index was used to assess TCR-beta amino acid clonotype overlap between villitis of unknown etiology, infectious villitis and control repertoires. Imported from immuneACCESS, the table was reduced by TCRdb to in-frame sequences with V and J called. These copies leave out some clones; in studies compared against another copy, an unresolved V gene accounts for under half, and the cause of the remainder is not known. Clonal size and the V and J genes are those of that table, whereas D and trimming came from the DNA. This sample comprises about 2,500 clones, 82% of them detected only once. The top ten clonotypes cover less than 60% of the sample.

The sequence was obtained from a human patient with infectious villitis; the placental T cells may come from both mother and fetus. Sequenced sample: placental tissue containing maternal and fetal cells.

In nucleotide form, the sequence is TGTGCCAGCAGCAATCGTATTCCCATTTGCAAAAACATTCAGTACTTC. Translated, it reads CASSNRIPICKNIQYF. Recombination linked TRBV3-1 (or the pseudogene TRBV3-2) to TRBJ2-4; no D gene can be assigned with confidence. At the junction V is shortened by 5 bases and J by 3 bases, with 17 bases in between. The CDR3 goes from the cysteine to the phenylalanine over 16 residues. Of the read, only the CDR3 DNA is kept; its 48 bases are in frame from base 1. CDR1 LGHDT and CDR2 YNNKEL were looked up in the germline V gene (reference sequence).